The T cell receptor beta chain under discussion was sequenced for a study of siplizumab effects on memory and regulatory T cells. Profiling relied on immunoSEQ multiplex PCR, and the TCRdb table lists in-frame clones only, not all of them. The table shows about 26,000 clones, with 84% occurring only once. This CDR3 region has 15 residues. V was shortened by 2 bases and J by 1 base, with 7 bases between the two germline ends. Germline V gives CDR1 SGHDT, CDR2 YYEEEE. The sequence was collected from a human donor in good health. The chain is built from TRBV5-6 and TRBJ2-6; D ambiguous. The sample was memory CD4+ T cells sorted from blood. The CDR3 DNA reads TGTGCCAGCAGCTTAAAAGGGTCTGGGGCCAACGTCCTGACTTTC. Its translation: CASSLKGSGANVLTF. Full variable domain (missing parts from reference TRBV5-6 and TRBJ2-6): DAGVTQSPTHLIKTRGQQVTLRCSPKSGHDTVSWYQQALGQGPQFIFQYYEEEERQRGNFPDRFSGHQFPNYSSELNVNALLLGDSALYLCASSLKGSGANVLTFGAGSRLTVL.